This TCR beta chain appears in the sequencing data of a study of PD-1 and CTLA-4 blockade in melanoma (dated by TCRdb to the early 2020s). With regard to the full study: In patients with melanoma, the researchers looked at the effects of CTLA-4 blockade versus PD-1 blockade on the CD8 T cell response that was melanoma-reactive.

Library creation used the immunoSEQ multiplex PCR assay. Sourced from immuneACCESS, this table was stored by TCRdb with only in-frame sequences that have V and J called. A share of the clones is absent; for the studies checked, an unresolved V gene accounts for under half, and the remainder has no known explanation. This sample holds roughly 16,000 clones; under 85% were observed only once. The top ten constitute roughly 15% of the sample. CDR1 LGHNT and CDR2 FRNRAP are derived from the germline V gene. V sheds 4 bases and J sheds 2 bases, leaving 15 bases between their ends. The CDR3, from cysteine to phenylalanine, totals 15 residues. Just the 45-base CDR3 DNA is kept, in frame starting at base 1. On this clone: It lacks a known antigen. No much larger clonotype is one base removed from it; base qualities were not supplied.

The clonotype originates from a human donor with melanoma. Recombination linked TRBV12-5 to TRBJ2-7; the D match is possibly TRBD1 or TRBD2, with 5 bases aligned in each. Sequenced material: CD8+ T cells from peripheral blood, taken before anti-PD-1 treatment. The nucleotide sequence reads TGTGCTAGTGGTTCCCCCAGGGACGGAACCTACGAGCAGTACTTC. It translates to CASGSPRDGTYEQYF. The reference TRBV12-5 and TRBJ2-7 proteins fill in what lies around the CDR3, so the full variable domain reads DARVTQTPRHKVTEMGQEVTMRCQPILGHNTVFWYRQTMMQGLELLAYFRNRAPLDDSGMPKDRFSAEMPDATLATLKIQPSEPRDSAVYFCASGSPRDGTYEQYFGPGTRLTVT.